This passage covers 10 T cell receptor beta chains from one sample sequenced in a study of spatial heterogeneity in lung cancer. General observations from the study: One measure, the expanded intratumoral alpha and beta TCR count, tracked tumor mutation counts.

Time point described: sample taken at primary tumor resection. For these TCRs, the target antigens are not known. From the 5' RACE reads, TCRdb called clonotypes with MiXCR, one entry per CDR3 protein. In the table there are 150 to 200 distinct CDR3 sequences, less than 30% of which are singletons. The source was lung tumor tissue, collected at surgery. These receptors were collected from a male donor with early-stage non-small cell lung cancer.

Regarding this clonotype: Since a much larger clone is just one base distant, this may be a read error. This beta chain is off target for a library built for alpha chains, so its abundance means little. V usage is TRBV29-1 and J usage is TRBJ2-2; 10 bases map to TRBD1. The germline V gene encodes CDR1 SQVTM and CDR2 ANQGSEA. The V segment lost 6 bases and the J segment 7 bases; nucleotides outside the gene matches: 11. The CDR3 covers 15 residues. The CDR3 DNA follows: TGCAGCGTGGGAGCCGGGACAGGGGCCTACGGGGAGCTGTTTTTT. As protein: CSVGAGTGAYGELFF.

This clonotype is categorized as large. The library was designed around alpha chains, so this beta chain is a stray read whose abundance carries little weight. The genes are TRBV11-2 and TRBJ2-3; D unresolved. With 2 bases removed from V and 6 bases from J, the gap between germline ends came to 6 bases. The germline CDR1 and CDR2 sequences are SGHAT and FQNNGV. This CDR3 is 12 amino acids long. The CDR3 protein is CASSLNMDTQYF. DNA of the CDR3: TGTGCCAGCAGCTTAAACATGGATACGCAGTATTTT.

As to this clonotype: The library was built for alpha chains, so this beta chain is an off-target read and its size means little. V and J are TRBV18 and TRBJ2-7, with 10 bases aligning to TRBD1. This CDR3 comprises 17 residues. The J segment lost 3 bases and the V segment lost 3 bases, leaving 11 bases of the junction unmatched. From germline, CDR1 is KGHSH and CDR2 LQKENI. CDR3: CASSPRVGTGVGYEQYF. The CDR3 DNA reads TGTGCCAGCTCACCCCGCGTTGGGACAGGGGTCGGCTACGAGCAGTACTTC.

On this clonotype itself: This beta chain represents an off-target read in a library built for alpha chains; its size is of limited meaning. This sequence joins TRBV29-1 and TRBJ2-5; D unresolved. The CDR3 is 12 residues long. Trimming stripped 1 base from V and 0 bases from J, with 3 bases between. The V gene's germline CDR1 is SQVTM and CDR2 ANQGSEA. The CDR3 protein is CSVEVNQETQYF. Here the CDR3 DNA reads TGCAGCGTTGAAGTTAACCAAGAGACCCAGTACTTC. The full variable domain, rest sourced from reference TRBV29-1 and TRBJ2-5, is SAVISQKPSRDICQRGTSLTIQCQVDSQVTMMFWYRQQPGQSLTLIATANQGSEATYESGFVIDKFPISRPNLTFSTLTVSNMSPEDSSIYLCSVEVNQETQYFGPGTRLLVL.

Concerning this clonotype: Because this beta chain is a stray read in a library intended to capture alpha chains, its abundance should not be given much weight. The chain joins TRBV7-2 to TRBJ2-3; possibly TRBD1 for D (5 bases). The ends were cut back, 0 bases at V and 4 bases at J, with 11 bases in the middle. Germline V gene lookup returns CDR1 SGHTA and CDR2 FQGNSA. CDR3 length: 15 amino acids. Here the CDR3 DNA reads TGTGCCAGCAGCTTAGCCAGAAGGGGCGCAGATACGCAGTATTTT. It yields the protein CASSLARRGADTQYF.

This clonotype is deemed hyperexpanded (1% or more). A library prepared for alpha chains yielded this beta chain as an off-target read; its size is of little meaning. This chain uses TRBV14 with TRBJ2-1, with TRBD2 matching over 12 bases. The CDR3 extends over 16 amino acids. CDR1 is SGHDN, CDR2 FVKESK, per germline. Trimming at V came to 5 bases and at J to 6 bases, leaving 8 bases not matched to a gene. CDR3 in amino acids: CASSEFTGLAGNEQFF. Here the CDR3 DNA reads TGTGCCAGCAGCGAATTCACGGGACTAGCGGGCAATGAGCAGTTCTTC.

This clonotype was detected only a few times. With the library built for alpha chains, this beta chain is off target and its frequency is not meaningful. The chain is built from TRBV28 and TRBJ1-1; D remains ambiguous. The germline V and J ends were trimmed by 2 bases and 5 bases, with 12 bases remaining between them. Germline CDR1 reads MDHEN; CDR2 reads SYDVKM. CDR3 length: 14 residues. CDR3 protein: CASSLQRVGTEAFF. The CDR3 DNA reads TGTGCCAGCAGTTTACAAAGGGTTGGGACTGAAGCTTTCTTT. The full variable domain, rest sourced from reference TRBV28 and TRBJ1-1, is DVKVTQSSRYLVKRTGEKVFLECVQDMDHENMFWYRQDPGLGLRLIYFSYDVKMKEKGDIPEGYSVSREKKERFSLILESASTNQTSMYLCASSLQRVGTEAFFGQGTRLTVV.

By share, this clonotype counts as hyperexpanded. As an off-target read in a library built for alpha chains, this beta chain has a frequency of little significance. V is TRBV10-2 and J is TRBJ2-1, with 9 bases identical to TRBD1. Losses at the gene ends were 6 bases for V and 7 bases for J; bases not matched to a gene: 7. Germline loops: CDR1 WSHSY, CDR2 SAAADI. The CDR3 is 14 amino acids. Here the CDR3 DNA reads TGCGCCAGCAGCTTACAGGGGGCGGGGAATGAGCAGTTCTTC. Translation gives CASSLQGAGNEQFF.

This clonotype was seen only once. A much larger clone sits a single nucleotide away, making a read error possible. This beta chain slipped into a library made for alpha chains as a stray read, so its size is not meaningful. V and J are TRBV29-1 and TRBJ1-1; 9 positions match TRBD1. The CDR3 sequence is 18 residues long. CDR1 is SQVTM, CDR2 ANQGSEA, per germline. Here the CDR3 DNA reads TGCGGCGTTTGGGGACAGGGATCCGGGAGGTTGGAGTACTCTGAAGCTTTCTTT. Encoded protein: CGVWGQGSGRLEYSEAFF.

Comments on this clonotype: This beta chain was picked up by a library intended for alpha chains and is off target, so its count carries little meaning. This chain links TRBV29-1 with TRBJ2-5, with 9 bases aligning to TRBD1. The CDR3 is 14 residues long. V lost 5 bases to trimming and J lost 2 bases; unmatched junction nucleotides: 6. The germline gives CDR1 SQVTM, CDR2 ANQGSEA. The CDR3 DNA follows: TGCAGCGTTCCCTACGGACAGGGGCAAGAGACCCAGTACTTC. Translated, it gives CSVPYGQGQETQYF.